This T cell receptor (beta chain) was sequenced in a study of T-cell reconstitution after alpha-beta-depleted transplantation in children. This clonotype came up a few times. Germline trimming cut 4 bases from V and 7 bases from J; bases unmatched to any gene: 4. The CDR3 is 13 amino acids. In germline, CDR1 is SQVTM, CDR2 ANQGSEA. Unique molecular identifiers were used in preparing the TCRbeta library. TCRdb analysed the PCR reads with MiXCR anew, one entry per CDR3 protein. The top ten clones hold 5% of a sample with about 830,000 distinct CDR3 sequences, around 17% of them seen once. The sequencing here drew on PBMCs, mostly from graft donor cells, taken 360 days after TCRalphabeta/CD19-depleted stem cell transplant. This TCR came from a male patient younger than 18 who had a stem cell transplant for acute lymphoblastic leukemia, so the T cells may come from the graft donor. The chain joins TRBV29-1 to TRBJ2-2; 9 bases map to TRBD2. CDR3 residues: CSVGREGIGELFF. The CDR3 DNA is TGCAGCGTTGGGCGGGAGGGGATCGGGGAGCTGTTTTTT.